This TCR beta chain stems from a study of blood T cell repertoires in COVID-19. Study context: T cells, B-cell-depleted T cells, or PBMCs supplied cDNA or gDNA.

V shed 6 bases, J shed 8 bases, and the junction held 7 bases outside the gene matches. Germline CDR1 is SNHLY and CDR2 is FYNNEI. The CDR3 sequence is 13 residues long. This clone has a count of ten or more. Profiled with immunoSEQ multiplex PCR; TCRdb holds only in-frame clones, not every one. The sample records under 150,000 clones, 81% being singletons. This rearrangement joins TRBV2 to TRBJ2-1; 7 nucleotides line up with TRBD1. Sample: peripheral blood. The clonotype originates from a human donor with acute or convalescent COVID-19. The donor label of this sample is uncertain. CDR3 loop: CASRETGTDEQFF. The CDR3 coding sequence is TGTGCCAGCAGAGAGACAGGGACGGATGAGCAGTTCTTC.